This paragraph covers one T cell receptor (beta chain) sequence. The antigen is not known. Germline V gene lookup returns CDR1 SEHNR and CDR2 FQNEAQ (reference sequence). Trimming removed 5 bases from V and 8 bases from J; junction bases left unmatched: 5. This CDR3 contains 14 residues. The record originates from a study of graft-versus-host responses after intestinal transplantation. On the study more broadly: Each patient got anti-thymocyte globulin induction, then tacrolimus and steroids for around three years.

Points from the study as a whole: The marrow of recipients harbored GvH clones, and ileum or blood showed some of them first.

Repertoires were generated with immunoSEQ multiplex PCR, while TCRdb's copy carries only in-frame clones and drops some. This table holds 12,000 or so clones, more than 70% found once. The sequencing used PBMCs, collected 494 days after intestinal transplant. The chain combines TRBV7-9 with TRBJ1-4; TRBD1 matches at 10 bases. This receptor was obtained from a human patient who received an intestinal transplant, so some T cells may come from the graft donor. CDR3 region: CASSQGQGKEKLFF. In DNA, the CDR3 is TGTGCCAGCAGCCAGGGACAGGGGAAGGAAAAACTGTTTTTT. The full variable domain, in which reference TRBV7-9 and TRBJ1-4 provide the parts outside the CDR3, is DTGVSQNPRHKITKRGQNVTFRCDPISEHNRLYWYRQTLGQGPEFLTYFQNEAQLEKSRLLSDRFSAERPKGSFSTLEIQRTEQGDSAMYLCASSQGQGKEKLFFGSGTQLSVL.